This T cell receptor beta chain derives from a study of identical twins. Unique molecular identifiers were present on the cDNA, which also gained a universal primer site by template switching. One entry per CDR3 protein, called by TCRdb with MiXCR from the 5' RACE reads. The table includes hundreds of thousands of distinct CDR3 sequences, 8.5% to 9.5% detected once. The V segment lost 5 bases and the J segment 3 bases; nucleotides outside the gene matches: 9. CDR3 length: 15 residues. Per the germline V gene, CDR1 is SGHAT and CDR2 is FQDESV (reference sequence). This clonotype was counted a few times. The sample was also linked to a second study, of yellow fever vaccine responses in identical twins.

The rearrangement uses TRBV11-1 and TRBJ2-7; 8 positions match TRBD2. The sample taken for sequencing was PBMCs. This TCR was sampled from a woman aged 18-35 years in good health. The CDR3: CASSRGGPGNYEQYF. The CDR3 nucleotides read TGTGCCAGCAGCCGCGGGGGGCCAGGAAACTACGAGCAGTACTTC.